The 10 T cell receptor beta chains below all came from one sample that was sequenced in a study of OX40 agonist ivuxolimab in advanced cancers. The table came from immunoSEQ multiplex PCR; TCRdb's copy has only in-frame clones and leaves some out. The sample contains about 66,000 clones, over 75% of which appear only once. Sequencing used CD4+ or CD8+ T cells sorted from blood, obtained in a trial of the OX40 agonist ivuxolimab. These receptors originate from an adult with an advanced solid tumor such as melanoma, head and neck, liver or kidney cancer.

CDR3 coding DNA: TGTGCCAGCAGCTTAGAGGGTTATGCAGGGTTTCGTGGGTGGGCTTTCTTT. Its protein product is CASSLEGYAGFRGWAFF. This chain links TRBV11-2 with TRBJ1-1; D is possibly TRBD1 (5 bases). Trimming took 0 bases from V and 11 from J, leaving 25 bases between them. Germline-derived CDR1 and CDR2 are SGHAT and FQNNGV. The CDR3 loop spans 17 amino acids.

V usage is TRBV7-2 and J usage is TRBJ1-2; D unclear. Germline CDR1 reads SGHTA; CDR2 reads FQGNSA. Between the trimmed V and J ends, which lost 4 bases and 4 bases, there was a span of 10 bases. The CDR3 is 13 amino acids. CDR3 region: CASSSGISYGYTF. CDR3 DNA sequence: TGTGCCAGCAGCTCGGGTATTAGCTATGGCTACACCTTC.

The chain uses TRBV21-1 and TRBJ1-5. TRBV21-1 is a pseudogene. The CDR3 extends over 19 amino acids. DNA for the CDR3: TGTGCCAGCAGCAAAGACGCGAGGGGTTGTGGGTATAGCAATCAGCCCCAGCATTTT. Translated: CASSKDARGCGYSNQPQHF.

The CDR3 sequence is CAISESTLAGGSTDTQYF. DNA of the CDR3: TGTGCCATCAGTGAGTCGACCCTAGCGGGGGGAAGCACAGATACGCAGTATTTT. The chain is built from TRBV10-3 and TRBJ2-3; 11 bases line up with TRBD2. Germline CDR1 reads ENHRY; CDR2 reads SYGVKD. The CDR3 has 18 residues. V trimming: 0 bases; J trimming: 0 bases; junction bases outside the gene matches: 5.

The rearrangement links TRBV11-2 to TRBJ2-5; D uncertain. This CDR3 region has 11 residues. Trimming stripped 6 bases from V and 6 bases from J, with 8 bases between. Germline assignment: CDR1 SGHAT and CDR2 FQNNGV. CDR3 in amino acids: CASSPEQTQYF. CDR3 nucleotide sequence: TGTGCCAGCAGTCCCGAGCAGACCCAGTACTTC.

The V call is TRBV19, the J call TRBJ1-1; D possibly corresponds to TRBD1 (6 bases). V lost 10 bases and J lost 8, with 14 bases in between. CDR1 LNHDA and CDR2 SQIVND come from the germline V gene (reference sequence). CDR3 length: 11 residues. CDR3: CATQGRGEAFF. DNA for the CDR3: TGTGCCACCCAGGGGAGGGGGGAAGCTTTCTTT.

The chain links TRBV5-4 to TRBJ2-5; 10 bases line up with TRBD2. J lost 4 bases, V lost 4 bases, and 10 bases had no gene match. Germline CDR1 and CDR2: SGHNT and YYREEE (reference sequence). The CDR3 has 16 residues. Here the CDR3 DNA reads TGTGCCAGCAGCAACATAGCGGGGGGAGGGTTAGAGACCCAGTACTTC. The encoded protein is CASSNIAGGGLETQYF.

This chain links TRBV28 with TRBJ1-2, with D possibly being TRBD1 (6 bases). The CDR3 is 14 amino acids. Trimming removed 1 base at V and 4 bases at J, with 10 bases between. CDR1 is MDHEN, CDR2 SYDVKM, per germline. CDR3 coding DNA: TGTGCCAGCAGTTTATACAGGGATTTCTATGGCTACACCTTC. Translating gives CASSLYRDFYGYTF.

The V gene is TRBV5-6, the J gene TRBJ1-2, with D unclear. Trimming removed 1 base at V and 8 bases at J, with 12 bases between. Germline V CDR1 and CDR2: SGHDT, YYEEEE. This CDR3 contains 13 residues. The DNA for the CDR3 is TGTGCCAGCAGCTTGACCCAGGCGATCGGCTACACCTTC. This encodes CASSLTQAIGYTF. The full variable domain, completed using reference TRBV5-6 and TRBJ1-2, is DAGVTQSPTHLIKTRGQQVTLRCSPKSGHDTVSWYQQALGQGPQFIFQYYEEEERQRGNFPDRFSGHQFPNYSSELNVNALLLGDSALYLCASSLTQAIGYTFGSGTRLTVV.

J is TRBJ1-1 and V is TRBV5-1; TRBD1 agrees at 10 bases. V lost 4 bases, J lost 1 base, and 4 bases stayed unmatched. CDR1 is SGHRS, CDR2 YFSETQ, per germline. There are 15 residues in the CDR3. CDR3 DNA: TGCGCCAGCAGCCCGGGGGACAGGGGGAACACTGAAGCTTTCTTT. Translation gives CASSPGDRGNTEAFF.